The 23 T cell receptor beta chains in this list originate from one sample, sequenced in a study of blood T cells in healthy people across ages. Alongside a J-beta primer mix, a sample-barcoded 5' primer served in a second PCR lasting 7 to 11 cycles. Using its own MiXCR run on the 5' RACE reads, TCRdb lists one record per CDR3 protein. The sample has approximately 760,000 distinct CDR3 sequences; 25% are singletons. The same data also went into a second study, on T cells of mothers and their children.

Sequencing was carried out using blood. Receptors originate from a boy between 10 and 17 years old in good health.

This chain joins TRBV24-1 and TRBJ2-1, with a tentative D call TRBD1 (6 bases). The V gene's germline CDR1 is KGHDR and CDR2 SFDVKD. This CDR3 contains 13 residues. The V and J ends lost 6 bases and 4 bases respectively, with 9 bases between them. CDR3: CATSLQGYNEQFF. The CDR3 DNA reads TGTGCCACCAGTTTACAGGGTTACAATGAGCAGTTCTTC.

The V gene is TRBV12-3 or TRBV12-4, the J gene TRBJ1-4, with unresolved D. The CDR3 length is 16 residues. V was trimmed by 2 bases and J by 0 bases, leaving 10 bases between them. In nucleotides, the CDR3 is TGTGCCAGCAGTTTAAAACAGCCCGCAACTAATGAAAAACTGTTTTTT. Translation: CASSLKQPATNEKLFF.

The table lists this clonotype with a few counts. This chain uses TRBV28 with TRBJ2-5; no clear D. This CDR3 has 16 amino acids. CDR1 and CDR2 (germline): MDHEN, SYDVKM. Trimming cost V 6 bases and J 4 bases, with 21 bases left between them. The CDR3 sequence is CASSPLDQSVRETQYF. For the CDR3, the DNA is TGTGCCAGCAGCCCACTGGACCAAAGCGTGAGAGAGACCCAGTACTTC.

There are a few counts of this clonotype. The gene calls are TRBV3-1 and TRBJ2-3; D is unresolved. CDR1 and CDR2 (germline): LGHDT, YNNKEL (reference sequence). V lost 5 bases, J lost 2 bases, and 17 bases lay in between. The CDR3 length is 16 residues. The CDR3 region has the DNA TGTGCCAGCAGCTACCGAACCGGGTCCTTCACAGATACGCAGTATTTT. Its protein product is CASSYRTGSFTDTQYF.

This clonotype has only a few counts. V and J are TRBV28 and TRBJ2-7, with 9 bases lining up with TRBD1. The CDR3 has 14 residues. V shed 6 bases and J 2 bases; nucleotides not matched to a gene: 5. CDR1 and CDR2 from the germline V gene are MDHEN and SYDVKM. DNA for the CDR3: TGTGCCAGCAGACCGACAGGGGGACCCTACGAGCAGTACTTC. It specifies CASRPTGGPYEQYF.

The V and J genes are TRBV5-6 and TRBJ2-5; D is undetermined. The last part of the DNA fits TRBJ2-7 better; the J call may be wrong. Germline CDR1 SGHDT, CDR2 YYEEEE. This CDR3 contains 12 residues. CDR3 DNA sequence: TGTGCCAGCAGCTTGGGTTCGGACGAGCAGTACTTC. This codes for CASSLGSDEQYF.

A few counts support this clonotype. This rearrangement joins TRBV6-5 to TRBJ2-5, with a tentative D call TRBD1 (5 bases). The J call may be faulty, since TRBJ2-1 better matches the DNA end. The germline gives CDR1 MNHEY, CDR2 SVGAGI. The CDR3 totals 17 residues. CDR3 bases: TGTGCCAGCAGTTACGCCATTAGGGGCCAGGGAAAGAATGAGCAGTTCTTC. It specifies CASSYAIRGQGKNEQFF.

The V and J genes are TRBV5-1 and TRBJ2-3; weak D call: TRBD1 (6 bases). Germline CDR1 and CDR2: SGHRS and YFSETQ. V lost 0 bases and J 3 bases, leaving 11 bases between the germline ends. This CDR3 region has 15 residues. CDR3 loop: CASSLVLGATDTQYF. The CDR3 DNA reads TGCGCCAGCAGCTTGGTTCTGGGGGCGACAGATACGCAGTATTTT.

V and J are TRBV3-1 and TRBJ2-1, with D possibly TRBD1 on 5 matching bases. V lost 1 base to trimming and J lost 1 base, with 11 bases between them. This CDR3 comprises 16 residues. Germline CDR1 reads LGHDT; CDR2 reads YNNKEL (reference sequence). CDR3 bases: TGTGCCAGCAGCCAAGTCCTGACAGTTTCCTACAATGAGCAGTTCTTC. It specifies CASSQVLTVSYNEQFF.

To note about this clonotype: One junction end does not reproduce the germline sequence, and a read error may be involved. V is TRBV6-1 and J is TRBJ1-2, with D maybe TRBD1 (5 bases). The CDR3 runs to 13 residues. Germline assignment: CDR1 MNHNS and CDR2 SASEGT. CDR3 coding DNA: TGTGCCAGCACTGAAGGGGCGGTCTATGGCTACACCTTC. It encodes CASTEGAVYGYTF.

CDR3 residues: CSAREKGLAGEADTQYF. CDR3 DNA sequence: TGCAGTGCTAGAGAAAAGGGACTAGCGGGAGAAGCAGATACGCAGTATTTT. The chain combines TRBV20-1 with TRBJ2-3, with TRBD2 identical over 14 bases. The J segment lost 4 bases and the V segment lost 0 bases, leaving 6 bases of the junction unmatched. The CDR3 loop spans 17 amino acids. Looked up from germline, CDR1 is DFQATT and CDR2 is SNEGSKA (reference sequence).

This clonotype occurred a few times. The chain uses TRBV5-1 and TRBJ1-2; 11 bases line up with TRBD1. V shed 3 bases, J shed 0 bases, and the junction held 4 bases outside the gene matches. Per the germline V gene, CDR1 is SGHRS and CDR2 is YFSETQ. The CDR3 is 16 residues long. CDR3 DNA sequence: TGCGCCAGCAGCTCGGGGACAGGGGGGTCTAACTATGGCTACACCTTC. Translation gives CASSSGTGGSNYGYTF.

V and J are TRBV20-1 and TRBJ2-4; D is perhaps TRBD2 (6 bases). CDR3 length: 16 amino acids. Germline CDR1 DFQATT, CDR2 SNEGSKA (reference sequence). V lost 2 bases to trimming and J lost 1 base, with 15 bases between them. The CDR3 sequence: CSARLEGRRAKNIQYF. The CDR3, as DNA: TGCAGTGCTAGATTGGAGGGCCGTAGGGCCAAAAACATTCAGTACTTC.

This clonotype was seen a few times. The chain employs TRBV24-1 and TRBJ2-7; 8 bases line up with TRBD1. Trimming removed 4 bases from V and 1 base from J; junction bases left unmatched: 5. Germline V CDR1 and CDR2: KGHDR, SFDVKD. The CDR3 has 15 amino acids. The CDR3 DNA is TGTGCCACCAGTGACTCTGACAGGGGATCCTACGAGCAGTACTTC. Translation: CATSDSDRGSYEQYF.

This clonotype was found once. This chain joins TRBV2 and TRBJ1-5; tentative D call: TRBD1 (6 bases). Germline V gene sequence: CDR1 SNHLY, CDR2 FYNNEI. The CDR3 covers 15 residues. Between the trimmed V and J ends, which lost 8 bases and 2 bases, there was a span of 16 bases. The CDR3 nucleotides are TGTGCCAGCGGAGAAGGGGGGGCGGGCAATCAGCCCCAGCATTTT. This gives the protein CASGEGGAGNQPQHF.

The rearrangement joins TRBV19 to TRBJ1-5, with D unclear. V lost 10 bases, J lost 3 bases, and 19 bases lay in between. The CDR3 length is 15 residues. CDR1 and CDR2 from the germline V gene are LNHDA and SQIVND (reference sequence). CDR3 protein: CATDSMERPNQPQHF. The CDR3 DNA sequence: TGTGCCACCGATTCGATGGAGAGGCCCAATCAGCCCCAGCATTTT. Complete variable domain (other parts from reference TRBV19 and TRBJ1-5): DGGITQSPKYLFRKEGQNVTLSCEQNLNHDAMYWYRQDPGQGLRLIYYSQIVNDFQKGDIAEGYSVSREKKESFPLTVTSAQKNPTAFYLCATDSMERPNQPQHFGDGTRLSIL.

The chain couples TRBV7-2 to TRBJ2-5; the D is unclear. The CDR3 runs to 13 residues. Germline CDR1 SGHTA, CDR2 FQGNSA. V was clipped by 3 bases and J by 5 bases, with 10 bases between them. The CDR3 DNA reads as TGTGCCAGCAGCTTCAAATATGGGGAGACCCAGTACTTC. It codes for CASSFKYGETQYF.

This chain uses TRBV6-5 with TRBJ2-1; 7 nucleotides align to TRBD1. This CDR3 region has 12 residues. Germline assignment: CDR1 MNHEY and CDR2 SVGAGI. J gave up 5 bases and V 6 bases, and 1 base lay outside the gene matches. The CDR3: CASSDRDNEQFF. The CDR3 bases are TGTGCCAGCAGCGACAGGGACAATGAGCAGTTCTTC.

V is TRBV7-2 and J is TRBJ2-5; 10 positions agree with TRBD2. CDR1 is SGHTA and CDR2 is FQGNSA in the germline V gene. V gave up 5 bases and J gave up 2 bases; unmatched junction bases: 11. This CDR3 comprises 17 residues. The CDR3: CASSRSGTSALQETQYF. The CDR3 DNA sequence: TGTGCCAGCAGCCGAAGCGGGACTAGCGCTTTACAAGAGACCCAGTACTTC.

The J gene is TRBJ1-1, the V gene TRBV19; D gene unclear. Germline values: CDR1 LNHDA, CDR2 SQIVND (reference sequence). Trimming cost V 5 bases and J 6 bases, with 22 bases left between them. This CDR3 has 16 amino acids. CDR3 nucleotides: TGTGCCAGTAGTGGACTGGGCCCCCGCGTGAATGCTGAAGCTTTCTTT. Its translation is CASSGLGPRVNAEAFF.

This clonotype was counted only a few times. The CDR3 nucleotides read TGTGCCAGCAGCCACCGTGGGGCCCGGACAGAGGCAGATACGCAGTATTTT. It yields the protein CASSHRGARTEADTQYF. The J gene is TRBJ2-3, the V gene TRBV3-1, with D perhaps matching TRBD1 (6 bases). CDR1 LGHDT and CDR2 YNNKEL come from the germline V gene (reference sequence). Trimming stripped 3 bases from V and 4 bases from J, with 20 bases between. This CDR3 spans 17 amino acids.

This chain connects TRBV9 to TRBJ2-1; 11 nucleotides line up with TRBD2. Germline CDR1 SGDLS, CDR2 YYNGEE. V trimming: 0 bases; J trimming: 8 bases; junction bases outside the gene matches: 7. This CDR3 contains 16 residues. CDR3 DNA: TGTGCCAGCAGCGTAGGAGGGACTAGCGGCGTGTATGAGCAGTTCTTC. Protein: CASSVGGTSGVYEQFF.

A note on this clonotype: The junction shows a germline mismatch at one end, possibly a read error. This chain connects TRBV27 to TRBJ2-3, with D possibly matching TRBD2 (6 bases). The CDR3 runs to 17 residues. The germline V gene encodes CDR1 MNHEY and CDR2 SMNVEV (reference sequence). CDR3 amino acids: CASSPTRGTTSTDTQYF. In nucleotides, the CDR3 is TGTGCCAGCAGTCCGACGAGGGGAACAACTAGCACAGACACGCAGTATTTT.